This T cell receptor beta chain is drawn from a study of human T cells and chemical hapten exposure. As for the study in general: All patients underwent weekly scalp dosing with diphenylcyclopropenone for the full roughly 25-week study. General observations from the study: Expanded TCR sets contained significantly more large CDR3 similarity clusters than controls.

Trimming left V 5 bases short and J 7 bases short, with 20 bases between. Germline CDR1 and CDR2: KGHDR and SFDVKD. The CDR3 contains 16 residues. This clonotype was counted at least ten times. Its antigen is not known. In TCRdb, the RACE reads were re-called with MiXCR into one record per CDR3 protein. This table holds over 100,000 distinct CDR3 sequences, roughly a tenth found once. Sample time point: patch test 2, 6 weeks after DPC sensitization. Treatment described: therapeutic diphenylcyclopropenone sensitization with weekly scalp DPC. The sequence was obtained from a woman aged 40 to 50 with alopecia areata. Some clones in this sample may be carry-over from other donors' samples. The input for sequencing was whole blood, taken in connection with sensitization to the hapten diphenylcyclopropenone (DPC). The chain carries TRBV24-1 and TRBJ2-1; maybe TRBD1 (6 bases). In nucleotides, the CDR3 is TGTGCCACCAGTGGTCGGACAGTCCCGGCCGGGAATGAGCAGTTCTTC. This gives the protein CATSGRTVPAGNEQFF.